The 16 T cell receptor beta chains given below trace back to one sample, sequenced in a study of Graves' ophthalmopathy and Graves' hyperthyroidism. TCR beta CDR3 regions were amplified from RNA transcripts. RT-PCR in the first round used HTBI primers; a second-round multiplex PCR followed. TCRdb passed the multiplex PCR reads through MiXCR, listing each CDR3 protein once. The sample holds a few hundred thousand distinct CDR3 sequences; about 17% are singletons and the top ten take more than 1.5%. Specimen: peripheral blood. The receptor source for this set is a woman between 18 and 29 years old with Graves' ophthalmopathy.

The V and J genes are TRBV12-3 or TRBV12-4 and TRBJ1-2; D gene uncertain. Trimming took 1 base from V and 6 from J, leaving 9 bases between them. The CDR3 spans 13 residues. The CDR3 is CASSLGGPDGYTF. CDR3 nucleotide sequence: TGTGCCAGCAGTTTAGGAGGGCCGGATGGCTACACCTTC.

This clonotype was counted many times. The chain employs TRBV11-2 and TRBJ2-5; TRBD1 matches at 7 bases. CDR3 size: 14 residues. The germline gives CDR1 SGHAT, CDR2 FQNNGV. V trimming: 3 bases; J trimming: 7 bases; junction bases outside the gene matches: 8. The CDR3 loop is CASSFRTGSWTQYF. In DNA form, the CDR3 reads TGTGCCAGCAGCTTCCGGACAGGCTCGTGGACCCAGTACTTC.

The chain recombines TRBV28 with TRBJ2-7, with D possibly being TRBD1 (5 bases). The length of the CDR3 is 12 residues. Trimming removed 4 bases at V and 5 bases at J, with 9 bases between. Germline assignment: CDR1 MDHEN and CDR2 SYDVKM. CDR3 sequence: CASSSGFDEQYF. The CDR3 nucleotides are TGTGCCAGCAGTTCAGGGTTCGACGAGCAGTACTTC. The whole variable domain, remainder taken from reference TRBV28 and TRBJ2-7, is DVKVTQSSRYLVKRTGEKVFLECVQDMDHENMFWYRQDPGLGLRLIYFSYDVKMKEKGDIPEGYSVSREKKERFSLILESASTNQTSMYLCASSSGFDEQYFGPGTRLTVT.

There are many counts of this clonotype. The chain employs TRBV11-2 and TRBJ2-5, with TRBD1 as a possible D gene (6 bases). The CDR3 contains 15 residues. In germline, CDR1 is SGHAT, CDR2 FQNNGV. V was clipped by 1 base and J by 5 bases, with 14 bases between them. The CDR3 loop reads CASSLAPDRPETQYF. CDR3 DNA sequence: TGTGCCAGCAGCTTAGCCCCAGACAGGCCGGAGACCCAGTACTTC.

This clonotype was observed at least ten times. The CDR3, as DNA: TGTGCCAGCAGTAGCGGGAGGGCCGGTAACTACAATGAGCAGTTCTTC. Translated: CASSSGRAGNYNEQFF. The V and J genes are TRBV6-2 or TRBV6-3 and TRBJ2-1; TRBD2 aligns across 10 bases. The CDR3 sequence is 16 residues long. Germline values: CDR1 MNHEY, CDR2 SVGEGT. The V and J ends lost 5 bases and 3 bases, in that order; junction bases with no gene match: 7.

This clonotype was counted at least ten times. V is TRBV28 and J is TRBJ1-6, with TRBD1 as a possible D gene (6 bases). The CDR3 runs 13 residues. Per germline, CDR1 MDHEN and CDR2 SYDVKM. V was trimmed by 7 bases and J by 8 bases, leaving 12 bases between them. The DNA for the CDR3 is TGTGCCAGCACAGGACAGAGCTATTCACCCCTCCACTTT. This codes for CASTGQSYSPLHF. Combining the CDR3 with reference TRBV28 and TRBJ1-6 gives the whole variable domain DVKVTQSSRYLVKRTGEKVFLECVQDMDHENMFWYRQDPGLGLRLIYFSYDVKMKEKGDIPEGYSVSREKKERFSLILESASTNQTSMYLCASTGQSYSPLHFGNGTRLTVT.

This clonotype was observed at least ten times. The V call is TRBV6-2 or TRBV6-3, the J call TRBJ1-5, with D tentatively TRBD1 (5 bases). This CDR3 has 15 amino acids. Germline V CDR1 and CDR2: MNHEY, SVGEGT. The V gene lost 6 bases and the J gene lost 6 bases, with 18 bases spanning the gap. The CDR3: CASSPGGGAAQPQHF. CDR3 sequence (DNA): TGTGCCAGCAGCCCCGGGGGAGGGGCGGCTCAGCCCCAGCATTTT.

This clonotype has at least ten counts. The rearrangement uses TRBV20-1 and TRBJ2-7, with D tentatively TRBD1 (5 bases). The CDR3 loop spans 13 amino acids. V was cut by 5 bases and J by 2 bases, with 13 bases left in between. Germline CDR1 is DFQATT and CDR2 is SNEGSKA (reference sequence). The CDR3 nucleotides are TGCAGTGCTCAGGTAGGGGCCCCCTACGAGCAGTACTTC. Its translation: CSAQVGAPYEQYF.

CDR3 residues: CASSKTPNTEAFF. CDR3 nucleotide sequence: TGTGCCAGCAGCAAGACACCTAACACTGAAGCTTTCTTT. This chain uses TRBV6-2 or TRBV6-3 with TRBJ1-1; D remains unclear. CDR1 and CDR2 from the germline V gene are MNHEY and SVGEGT. This CDR3 region has 13 residues. V lost 6 bases and J lost 2, with 10 bases in between.

This clonotype was detected ten times or more. This chain joins TRBV9 and TRBJ2-7; D is undetermined. This CDR3 contains 14 residues. CDR1 and CDR2 from the germline V gene are SGDLS and YYNGEE. V lost 0 bases and J lost 0, with 7 bases in between. In DNA, the CDR3 is TGTGCCAGCAGCGTAGAGCCTAGCTCCTACGAGCAGTACTTC. It codes for CASSVEPSSYEQYF.

This clonotype has more than one count but fewer than ten. J is TRBJ2-7 and V is TRBV18; D ambiguous. The CDR3 has 19 residues. Germline assignment: CDR1 KGHSH and CDR2 LQKENI. Trimming took off 3 bases at V and 0 bases at J, with 24 bases between the two ends. This CDR3 reads CASSPWVGEVLGFSYEQYF. CDR3 sequence (DNA): TGTGCCAGCTCACCTTGGGTTGGAGAGGTTCTGGGGTTCTCCTACGAGCAGTACTTC.

This clonotype showed up many times. J is TRBJ1-5 and V is TRBV20-1; TRBD1 is a possible D gene (5 bases). CDR3 length: 14 amino acids. Germline CDR1 DFQATT, CDR2 SNEGSKA (reference sequence). V shed 7 bases and J shed 2 bases, with 15 bases lying between them. The CDR3 spells CSGREGMGNQPQHF. The CDR3 coding sequence is TGCAGTGGGAGGGAGGGGATGGGCAATCAGCCCCAGCATTTT.

This clonotype was counted ten times or more. The rearrangement joins TRBV12-3 or TRBV12-4 to TRBJ1-1; unclear D gene. Trimming stripped 2 bases from V and 1 base from J, with 5 bases between. This CDR3 has 13 amino acids. CDR3: CASSLRQNTEAFF. The CDR3, as DNA: TGTGCCAGCAGTTTAAGGCAGAACACTGAAGCTTTCTTT.

The sample holds many counts of this clonotype. The chain's CDR3 is CASSIGFSGEGNQPQHF. The CDR3 region has the DNA TGTGCCAGTAGTATCGGCTTTTCAGGGGAAGGCAATCAGCCCCAGCATTTT. The chain has TRBV19 and TRBJ1-5; a weak D match, TRBD1 (6 bases). Germline assignment: CDR1 LNHDA and CDR2 SQIVND (reference sequence). The CDR3 covers 17 residues. V was pared by 3 bases and J by 2 bases, with 17 bases between. Full variable domain (missing parts from reference TRBV19 and TRBJ1-5): DGGITQSPKYLFRKEGQNVTLSCEQNLNHDAMYWYRQDPGQGLRLIYYSQIVNDFQKGDIAEGYSVSREKKESFPLTVTSAQKNPTAFYLCASSIGFSGEGNQPQHFGDGTRLSIL.

This clonotype has ten or more counts. The chain uses TRBV6-4 and TRBJ2-2, with TRBD1 as a possible D gene (7 bases). This CDR3 contains 19 residues. The germline gives CDR1 MRHNA, CDR2 SNTAGT. Trimming pared 6 bases from V and 0 bases from J, leaving 23 bases between. The CDR3 loop is CASRTRDRALTSNTGELFF. CDR3 in DNA: TGTGCCAGCAGAACGCGGGACAGAGCCTTAACCTCGAACACCGGGGAGCTGTTTTTT.

This clonotype was seen many times. The genes are TRBV6-2 or TRBV6-3 and TRBJ1-1, with D unresolved. Trimming removed 2 bases from V and 0 bases from J, with 7 bases in between. Germline lookup yields CDR1 MNHEY and CDR2 SVGEGT. This CDR3 region has 14 residues. The CDR3 DNA sequence: TGTGCCAGCAGTTACGCGAGGGTGAACACTGAAGCTTTCTTT. Protein: CASSYARVNTEAFF.